The next 24 T cell receptor beta chains were all read from a single sample in a study of radiotherapy plus CTLA-4 blockade in lung cancer. Profiled with immunoSEQ multiplex PCR; TCRdb holds only in-frame clones, not every one. The sample lists tens of thousands of clones; roughly 80% were seen once. The sequencing used peripheral blood, collected from a patient treated with radiotherapy plus ipilimumab. These receptors all come from a human donor with non-small cell lung cancer who had a complete response to radiotherapy plus ipilimumab.

Details on this clone: Germline and junction disagree at one end, which may indicate a read error. The chain employs TRBV19 and TRBJ1-5; the D gene is possibly TRBD1 (5 bases). This CDR3 region has 16 residues. Germline V gene lookup returns CDR1 LNHDA and CDR2 SQIVND (reference sequence). CDR3 DNA: TGTGCCAGTAGTCCCCCAGGGAAAAATAGCAATCAGCCCCGGCATTTT. It translates to CASSPPGKNSNQPRHF.

The chain uses TRBV5-6 and TRBJ1-4; no clear D. The CDR3 consists of 12 residues. Germline V gene data show CDR1 as SGHDT and CDR2 as YYEEEE. Trimming left V 2 bases short and J 4 bases short, with 3 bases between. This CDR3 reads CASSLSNEKLFF. In nucleotides, the CDR3 is TGTGCCAGCAGCTTAAGTAATGAAAAACTGTTTTTT.

The chain joins TRBV10-3 to TRBJ1-2; 8 positions agree with TRBD1. The CDR3 runs 13 residues. Trimming took 6 bases from V and 8 from J; bases not matched to a gene: 8. CDR1 is ENHRY and CDR2 is SYGVKD in the germline V gene. The DNA for the CDR3 is TGTGCCATCAGGCCACAGGGGGTCCTCGGCTACACCTTC. Its translation: CAIRPQGVLGYTF.

Regarding this clone: The sample contains more than one DNA sequence encoding this CDR3. The rearrangement joins TRBV19 to TRBJ1-3; 7 positions agree with TRBD1. The CDR3 runs 16 residues. Germline V gene sequence: CDR1 LNHDA, CDR2 SQIVND (reference sequence). V shed 3 bases and J 0 bases; nucleotides not matched to a gene: 5. CDR3: CASSILQGNSGNTIYF. The CDR3 DNA sequence: TGTGCCAGTAGTATTTTACAGGGGAACTCTGGAAACACCATATATTTT.

V gene TRBV19 combines with J gene TRBJ2-5; TRBD1 matches at 7 bases. The CDR3 spans 13 residues. Looked up from germline, CDR1 is LNHDA and CDR2 is SQIVND (reference sequence). The ends lost 8 bases at V and 2 bases at J; junction bases unmatched: 5. CDR3 in DNA: TGTGCCAGTGGGGTACAGGGGCAAGAGACCCAGTACTTC. Residues: CASGVQGQETQYF.

In this sample, this clone is medium-sized (0.01 to 0.1%). The V and J genes are TRBV5-6 and TRBJ2-7; D gene unclear. CDR1 and CDR2 from the germline V gene are SGHDT and YYEEEE. The CDR3 has 10 residues. V was trimmed by 6 bases and J by 6 bases, leaving 7 bases between them. The CDR3 DNA sequence: TGTGCCAGCATTGATCCCGAGCAGTACGTC. It encodes CASIDPEQYV.

The rearrangement links TRBV9 to TRBJ1-3, with D possibly TRBD1 on 5 matching bases. V lost 3 bases to trimming and J lost 0 bases, with 19 bases between them. The CDR3 is 18 amino acids. Germline CDR1 reads SGDLS; CDR2 reads YYNGEE. As DNA, the CDR3 is TGTGCCAGCAGCGCGGAGGACAACCTTGCGAGCTCTGGAAACACCATATATTTT. Encoded protein: CASSAEDNLASSGNTIYF.

The DNA of the CDR3 is TGTGCCTGGAGTGAAGGTGACCTCTACGAGCAGTACTTC. Protein sequence: CAWSEGDLYEQYF. This sequence joins TRBV30 and TRBJ2-7; D unresolved. This CDR3 spans 13 amino acids. V was shortened by 1 base and J by 3 bases, with 10 bases between the two germline ends. Germline-derived CDR1 and CDR2 are GTSNPN and SVGIG (reference sequence).

The chain combines TRBV19 with TRBJ1-2, with D unclear. The germline gives CDR1 LNHDA, CDR2 SQIVND (reference sequence). This CDR3 is built from 13 residues. Between the trimmed V and J ends, which lost 10 bases and 4 bases, there was a span of 16 bases. The CDR3: CATQTEGFYGYTF. The DNA for the CDR3 is TGTGCCACCCAGACCGAGGGATTCTATGGCTACACCTTC.

The sample holds a few counts of this clone. The genes are TRBV5-4 and TRBJ2-1, with D possibly matching TRBD2 (5 bases). The length of the CDR3 is 15 residues. V lost 4 bases, J lost 8 bases, and 19 bases lay in between. Per germline, CDR1 SGHNT and CDR2 YYREEE (reference sequence). In DNA form, the CDR3 reads TGTGCCAGCAGCCTCGAGGGCTCGGGTATTGATGAGCAGTTCTTC. Amino acid sequence: CASSLEGSGIDEQFF.

CDR3 sequence (DNA): TGTGCCAGCAGCCCCGGCACGACAGGGGGGGACTATGGCTACACCTTC. This gives the protein CASSPGTTGGDYGYTF. The gene calls are TRBV13 and TRBJ1-2; 9 positions match TRBD1. The V gene end was trimmed by 5 bases and the J gene end by 3 bases; junction bases not matched to a gene: 10. Germline assignment: CDR1 PRHDT and CDR2 FYEKMQ (reference sequence). The CDR3 has 16 residues.

Here the CDR3 DNA reads TGTGCCAGCAGCGTCACTAGCGGGCCCTACGAGCAGTACGTC. It codes for CASSVTSGPYEQYV. The chain couples TRBV11-2 to TRBJ2-7; 9 bases align to TRBD2. V lost 5 bases and J lost 2; bases outside the gene matches: 4. There are 14 residues in the CDR3. Germline V gene lookup returns CDR1 SGHAT and CDR2 FQNNGV.

V and J are TRBV11-3 and TRBJ2-1; possible D gene TRBD2, 5 bases. Germline CDR1 SGHNT, CDR2 YENEEA. The CDR3 extends over 16 amino acids. Trimming left V 0 bases short and J 3 bases short, with 12 bases between. CDR3 bases: TGTGCCAGCAGCTTAGAGGCGACTACCTACTACAATGAGCAGTTCTTC. As protein: CASSLEATTYYNEQFF. The full variable domain, in which reference TRBV11-3 and TRBJ2-1 provide the parts outside the CDR3, is EAGVVQSPRYKIIEKKQPVAFWCNPISGHNTLYWYLQNLGQGPELLIRYENEEAVDDSQLPKDRFSAERLKGVDSTLKIQPAELGDSAVYLCASSLEATTYYNEQFFGPGTRLTVL.

V and J are TRBV12-5 and TRBJ2-7; 12 positions agree with TRBD2. Germline CDR1 is LGHNT and CDR2 is FRNRAP. The CDR3 contains 15 residues. Trimming took 7 bases from V and 1 from J; bases not matched to a gene: 5. Here the CDR3 reads CASALGLAGSYEQYV. Written as DNA, the CDR3 is TGTGCTAGTGCCCTGGGACTAGCGGGTTCCTACGAGCAGTACGTC.

The chain combines TRBV11-3 with TRBJ2-1, with 12 bases matching TRBD2. Germline CDR1 is SGHNT and CDR2 is YENEEA. Losses at the gene ends were 4 bases for V and 3 bases for J; bases not matched to a gene: 7. This CDR3 region has 17 residues. Written as DNA, the CDR3 is TGTGCCAGCAGCTCCTCCAGGACTAGCGGGAACTACAATGAGCAGTTCTTC. Amino acid sequence: CASSSSRTSGNYNEQFF.

The genes are TRBV6-5 and TRBJ1-1, with D hard to call. The V gene lost 6 bases and the J gene lost 4 bases, with 12 bases spanning the gap. The CDR3 extends over 13 amino acids. Germline V lookup: CDR1 MNHEY, CDR2 SVGAGI. The chain's CDR3 is CASSLRELTEAFF. The DNA for the CDR3 is TGTGCCAGCAGCCTCCGGGAGCTCACTGAAGCTTTCTTT.

The chain combines TRBV30 with TRBJ2-3; D perhaps matches TRBD2 (5 bases). CDR3 size: 11 residues. V shed 4 bases and J shed 6 bases, with 8 bases lying between them. Germline V gives CDR1 GTSNPN, CDR2 SVGIG (reference sequence). The chain's CDR3 is CAWTAVDTQYF. The CDR3 DNA sequence: TGTGCCTGGACAGCGGTGGATACGCAGTATTTT. Together with reference TRBV30 and TRBJ2-3, the CDR3 gives the full variable domain: SQTIHQWPATLVQPVGSPLSLECTVEGTSNPNLYWYRQAAGRGLQLLFYSVGIGQISSEVPQNLSASRPQDRQFILSSKKLLLSDSGFYLCAWTAVDTQYFGPGTRLTVL.

The V call is TRBV7-6, the J call TRBJ1-1; D gene ambiguous. CDR1 and CDR2 from the germline V gene are SGHVS and FNYEAQ. The CDR3 is made up of 14 amino acids. V lost 3 bases and J 1 base, leaving 9 bases between the germline ends. CDR3 sequence: CASSLHSPNTEAFF. The CDR3, as DNA: TGTGCCAGCAGCTTGCATTCCCCGAACACTGAAGCTTTCTTT.

This clone has a single count. The V gene is TRBV7-8, the J gene TRBJ2-7, with 10 nucleotides matching TRBD1. Germline-derived CDR1 and CDR2 are SGHVS and FQNEAQ. There are 14 residues in the CDR3. J was trimmed by 3 bases and V by 3 bases; bases with no gene match: 2. The CDR3 DNA is TGTGCCAGCAGCTTCCGGGACAGGGGCTACGAGCAGTACGTC. It yields the protein CASSFRDRGYEQYV.

The chain combines TRBV12-5 with TRBJ2-1; 13 nucleotides line up with TRBD2. V lost 1 base and J lost 3; bases outside the gene matches: 6. Germline V gene data show CDR1 as LGHNT and CDR2 as FRNRAP. This CDR3 contains 18 residues. CDR3 residues: CASGLDLGTSGIYNEQFF. The CDR3 DNA sequence: TGTGCTAGTGGTTTGGACCTAGGGACTAGCGGGATCTACAATGAGCAGTTCTTC.

The chain recombines TRBV11-2 with TRBJ1-5, with a possible D match to TRBD1 (6 bases). This CDR3 has 16 residues. V lost 0 bases and J 0 bases, leaving 9 bases between the germline ends. The germline CDR1 and CDR2 sequences are SGHAT and FQNNGV. CDR3 in amino acids: CASSLEGTYSNQPQHF. The CDR3 nucleotides are TGTGCCAGCAGCTTAGAAGGGACATATAGCAATCAGCCCCAGCATTTT.

This chain uses TRBV6-5 with TRBJ2-7; 9 bases are a match to TRBD1. Germline CDR1 and CDR2: MNHEY and SVGAGI. Losses at the gene ends were 4 bases for V and 6 bases for J; bases not matched to a gene: 7. This CDR3 is built from 14 residues. This CDR3 reads CASSSGQGRGEQYV. The CDR3 DNA is TGTGCCAGCAGTTCAGGACAGGGGAGGGGCGAGCAGTACGTC.

CDR3 region: CASSLGQGYEKLFF. CDR3 DNA: TGCGCCAGCAGCTTGGGACAGGGGTATGAAAAACTGTTTTTT. The chain has TRBV5-1 and TRBJ1-4; 8 nucleotides align to TRBD1. Trimming took 0 bases from V and 6 from J; bases not matched to a gene: 1. Germline CDR1 is SGHRS and CDR2 is YFSETQ. The CDR3 is made up of 14 amino acids.

This clone was counted a single time. The junction differs from germline at one of its ends, possibly a read error. This sequence joins TRBV30 and TRBJ1-2, with unresolved D. The CDR3 runs 11 residues. Germline lookup yields CDR1 GTSNPN and CDR2 SVGIG (reference sequence). CDR3 sequence: CAWSVGILHYF. The CDR3 region has the DNA TGTGCCTGGAGTGTTGGGATCTTACACTACTTC.